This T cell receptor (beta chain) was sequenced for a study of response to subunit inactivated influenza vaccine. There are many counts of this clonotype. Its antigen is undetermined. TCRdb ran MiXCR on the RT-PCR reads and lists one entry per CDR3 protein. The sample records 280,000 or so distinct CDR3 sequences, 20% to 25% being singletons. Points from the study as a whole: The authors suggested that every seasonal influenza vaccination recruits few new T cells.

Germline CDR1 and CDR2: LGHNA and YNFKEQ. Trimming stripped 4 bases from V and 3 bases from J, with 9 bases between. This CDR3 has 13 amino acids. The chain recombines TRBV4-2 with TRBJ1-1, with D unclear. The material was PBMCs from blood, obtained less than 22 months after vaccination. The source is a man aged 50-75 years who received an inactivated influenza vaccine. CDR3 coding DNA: TGTGCCAGCAGCCTGGACGGGCACACTGAAGCTTTCTTT. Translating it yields CASSLDGHTEAFF.